These 16 T cell receptor beta chains share one sample of origin, sequenced in a study of shared T cell receptors in the human thymus (dated by TCRdb to about 2021). Libraries came from the immunoSEQ multiplex PCR assay. TCRdb carries this immuneACCESS record with in-frame sequences only. Its versions omit some clonotypes, under half of them owing to an unresolved V gene in the studies checked, with the rest unexplained. For this sample the table gives almost 550,000 clones, of which 78% were detected only once. Together, the top ten hold 0.013% of the sample. The same sample was also studied in work on human thymus T cells.

Sequenced input: thymocytes. The receptor set was obtained from a boy less than two years old with a congenital heart defect. Donor details come from another sample of the same person, matched by shared clones.

This clone has just one count. The CDR3 coding sequence is TGCGCCAGCAGCCAACTCCCCTTCTTTAGCTCCTACAATGAGCAGTTCTTC. Translating gives CASSQLPFFSSYNEQFF. The chain links TRBV4-3 to TRBJ2-1; D not certain. The germline V and J ends were trimmed by 2 bases and 0 bases, with 14 bases remaining between them. The CDR3 is made up of 17 amino acids. Germline V gene data show CDR1 as LGHNA and CDR2 as YSLEER.

CDR3 residues: CASSSGLAGVPEETQYF. The CDR3 DNA reads TGTGCCAGCAGCTCCGGACTAGCGGGAGTGCCAGAAGAGACCCAGTACTTC. The genes are TRBV11-3 and TRBJ2-5, with 13 bases lining up with TRBD2. CDR3 size: 17 residues. The J segment lost 3 bases and the V segment lost 4 bases, leaving 8 bases of the junction unmatched. Germline V CDR1 and CDR2: SGHNT, YENEEA.

The chain employs TRBV5-6 and TRBJ2-3, with D possibly being TRBD1 (6 bases). The CDR3 is 15 residues long. Trimming shortened V by 0 bases and J by 4 bases, and 12 bases separated the two germline ends. Germline V CDR1 and CDR2: SGHDT, YYEEEE. CDR3 protein: CASSLARTGPDTQYF. In nucleotides, the CDR3 is TGTGCCAGCAGCTTGGCCCGAACAGGGCCAGATACGCAGTATTTT.

This chain links TRBV7-2 with TRBJ2-7; 11 positions match TRBD2. This CDR3 has 16 residues. Germline CDR1 is SGHTA and CDR2 is FQGNSA. Trimming took 5 bases from V and 1 from J; bases not matched to a gene: 7. The CDR3 DNA is TGTGCCAGCAGCCGAGATCTAGCGGGAGGATCCTACGAGCAGTACTTC. This gives the protein CASSRDLAGGSYEQYF. The whole variable domain, filled in from reference TRBV7-2 and TRBJ2-7, reads GAGVSQSPSNKVTEKGKDVELRCDPISGHTALYWYRQSLGQGLEFLIYFQGNSAPDKSGLPSDRFSAERTGGSVSTLTIQRTQQEDSAVYLCASSRDLAGGSYEQYFGPGTRLTVT.

The gene calls are TRBV2 and TRBJ1-2, with 8 bases fitting TRBD1. Germline-derived CDR1 and CDR2 are SNHLY and FYNNEI. The CDR3 loop spans 16 amino acids. The trim removed 0 bases at V and 8 bases at J, leaving 11 bases unmatched. CDR3 DNA sequence: TGTGCCAGCAGTGAAGCGACAGGGGCTCATCGAAACGGCTACACCTTC. This sequence encodes CASSEATGAHRNGYTF. The full variable domain, rest sourced from reference TRBV2 and TRBJ1-2, is EPEVTQTPSHQVTQMGQEVILRCVPISNHLYFYWYRQILGQKVEFLVSFYNNEISEKSEIFDDQFSVERPDGSNFTLKIRSTKLEDSAMYFCASSEATGAHRNGYTFGSGTRLTVV.

This clone came up a few times. This chain links TRBV6-5 with TRBJ2-7; tentative D call: TRBD1 (5 bases). The germline V gene encodes CDR1 MNHEY and CDR2 SVGAGI. This CDR3 spans 15 amino acids. Trimming left V 6 bases short and J 0 bases short, with 15 bases between. CDR3 in DNA: TGTGCCAGCAGGCGGAAGGGGCAGGGCTCCTACGAGCAGTACTTC. Protein sequence: CASRRKGQGSYEQYF.

The V call is TRBV6-6, the J call TRBJ2-7; no reliable D call. The CDR3 contains 14 residues. The germline V gene has CDR1 MNHNY and CDR2 SVGAGI (reference sequence). V was pared by 4 bases and J by 0 bases, with 10 bases between. The CDR3 DNA reads as TGTGCCAGCAGTTTCGCAGGAAGCTCCTACGAGCAGTACTTC. Translation gives CASSFAGSSYEQYF.

The gene calls are TRBV10-1 and TRBJ2-7; TRBD1 is a possible D gene (6 bases). Germline-derived CDR1 and CDR2 are WNHNN and SYGVQD (reference sequence). The CDR3 contains 14 residues. Trimming shortened V by 11 bases and J by 0 bases, and 17 bases separated the two germline ends. The CDR3 region is CAGPRDMTSYEQYF. The CDR3 bases are TGCGCCGGCCCCCGGGACATGACCTCCTACGAGCAGTACTTC.

This clone has just a few counts. V usage is TRBV18 and J usage is TRBJ1-3; D might be TRBD1 (6 bases). Per the germline V gene, CDR1 is KGHSH and CDR2 is LQKENI. CDR3 length equals 17 residues. V lost 0 bases and J 4 bases, leaving 16 bases between the germline ends. The CDR3 reads CASSPPKGQRGGNTIYF. The CDR3, as DNA: TGTGCCAGCTCACCACCGAAAGGACAGAGGGGAGGAAACACCATATATTTT.

V and J are TRBV27 and TRBJ1-2, with TRBD1 matching over 8 bases. V was clipped by 6 bases and J by 1 base; unmatched bases: 19. The CDR3 is made up of 19 amino acids. The germline V gene has CDR1 MNHEY and CDR2 SMNVEV (reference sequence). CDR3 nucleotides: TGTGCCAGCAGCCCAGCCCAAAGGACAGGGTTTTTGGGTAACTATGGCTACACCTTC. It yields the protein CASSPAQRTGFLGNYGYTF.

The chain links TRBV19 to TRBJ1-5; the match to TRBD1 covers 7 bases. Germline values: CDR1 LNHDA, CDR2 SQIVND (reference sequence). Trimming at V came to 7 bases and at J to 4 bases, leaving 19 bases not matched to a gene. CDR3 length equals 18 residues. For the CDR3, the DNA is TGTGCCAGTACACCCCGGGGCAGGGGGTCCCCTCTTAATCAGCCCCAGCATTTT. Its protein product is CASTPRGRGSPLNQPQHF.

This chain joins TRBV18 and TRBJ1-1; tentative D call: TRBD1 (6 bases). The length of the CDR3 is 15 residues. Trimming removed 7 bases from V and 2 bases from J, with 17 bases in between. CDR1 and CDR2 (germline): KGHSH, LQKENI. CDR3 loop: CASYQGGAGNTEAFF. Written as DNA, the CDR3 is TGTGCCAGCTACCAAGGGGGGGCGGGAAACACTGAAGCTTTCTTT.

The chain is built from TRBV6-5 and TRBJ2-7; maybe TRBD1 (5 bases). Germline V gene data show CDR1 as MNHEY and CDR2 as SVGAGI. The CDR3 totals 15 residues. The V gene lost 8 bases and the J gene lost 2 bases, with 19 bases spanning the gap. The DNA for the CDR3 is TGTGCCAGCCTTAACCCTGGGGCAAAGACCTACGAGCAGTACTTC. Translated: CASLNPGAKTYEQYF.

This clone has a single count. The chain is built from TRBV27 and TRBJ2-4; D not resolved. The germline gives CDR1 MNHEY, CDR2 SMNVEV (reference sequence). The CDR3 has 14 residues. Trimming took 5 bases from V and 0 from J, leaving 8 bases between them. The CDR3 is CASSPRRAKNIQYF. CDR3 sequence (DNA): TGTGCCAGCAGTCCCAGGCGAGCCAAAAACATTCAGTACTTC.

V gene TRBV10-3 combines with J gene TRBJ2-7; D call uncertain. The V gene lost 8 bases and the J gene lost 0 bases, with 11 bases spanning the gap. Germline V gene data show CDR1 as ENHRY and CDR2 as SYGVKD. The CDR3 sequence is 13 residues long. This CDR3 reads CAIGERSSYEQYF. CDR3 DNA sequence: TGTGCCATCGGAGAGCGCAGCTCCTACGAGCAGTACTTC.

This sequence joins TRBV7-6 and TRBJ1-2; no definite D call. This CDR3 has 15 amino acids. Germline V gives CDR1 SGHVS, CDR2 FNYEAQ. Between the trimmed V and J ends, which lost 8 bases and 3 bases, there was a span of 19 bases. The CDR3, as DNA: TGTGCCAGCCGTTCCCTACCGGCCGAGGACTATGGCTACACCTTC. This gives the protein CASRSLPAEDYGYTF. Together with reference TRBV7-6 and TRBJ1-2, the CDR3 gives the full variable domain: GAGVSQSPRYKVTKRGQDVALRCDPISGHVSLYWYRQALGQGPEFLTYFNYEAQQDKSGLPNDRFSAERPEGSISTLTIQRTEQRDSAMYRCASRSLPAEDYGYTFGSGTRLTVV.